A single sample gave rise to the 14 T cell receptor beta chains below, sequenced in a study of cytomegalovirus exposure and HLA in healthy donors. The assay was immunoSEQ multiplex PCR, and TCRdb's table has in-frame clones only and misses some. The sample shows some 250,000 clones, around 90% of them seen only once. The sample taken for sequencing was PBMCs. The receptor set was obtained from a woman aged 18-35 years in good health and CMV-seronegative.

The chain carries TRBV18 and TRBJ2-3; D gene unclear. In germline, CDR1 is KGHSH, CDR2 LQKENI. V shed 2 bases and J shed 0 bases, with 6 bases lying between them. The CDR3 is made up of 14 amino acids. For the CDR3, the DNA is TGTGCCAGCTCACCAGAACAGAGCACAGATACGCAGTATTTT. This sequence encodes CASSPEQSTDTQYF.

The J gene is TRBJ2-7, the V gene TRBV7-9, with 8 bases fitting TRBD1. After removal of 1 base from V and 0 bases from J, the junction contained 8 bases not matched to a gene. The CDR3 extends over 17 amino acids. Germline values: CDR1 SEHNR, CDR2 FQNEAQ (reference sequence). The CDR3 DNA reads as TGTGCCAGCAGCTTAGGGACCGGACAGGGAAGCTCCTACGAGCAGTACGTC. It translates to CASSLGTGQGSSYEQYV.

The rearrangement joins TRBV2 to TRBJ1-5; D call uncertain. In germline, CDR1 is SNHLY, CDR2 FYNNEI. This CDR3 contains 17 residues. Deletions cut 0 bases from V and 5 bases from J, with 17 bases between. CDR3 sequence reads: CASSEAHLRRFHQPQHF. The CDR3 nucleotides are TGTGCCAGCAGTGAAGCGCATTTGAGGAGATTCCATCAGCCCCAGCATTTT.

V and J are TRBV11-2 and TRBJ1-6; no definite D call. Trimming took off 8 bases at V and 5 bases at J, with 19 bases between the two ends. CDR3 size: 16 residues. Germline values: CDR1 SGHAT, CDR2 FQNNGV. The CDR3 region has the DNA TGTGCCAGCTCTTATCGACTGGATTCTAATAATTCACCCCTCCACTTT. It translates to CASSYRLDSNNSPLHF.

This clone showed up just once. Written as DNA, the CDR3 is TGTGCCAGCAGCTTAGGCGGGGGGGACGCAGATACGCAGTATTTT. Its protein is CASSLGGGDADTQYF. The genes are TRBV11-2 and TRBJ2-3; 9 bases match TRBD2. Germline CDR1 is SGHAT and CDR2 is FQNNGV. V trimming: 1 base; J trimming: 4 bases; junction bases outside the gene matches: 3. CDR3 length: 15 residues.

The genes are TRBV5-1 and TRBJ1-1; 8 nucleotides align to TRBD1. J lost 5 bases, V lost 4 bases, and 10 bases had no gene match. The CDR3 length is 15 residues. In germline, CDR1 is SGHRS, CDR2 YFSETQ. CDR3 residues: CASSLSTGGETEAFF. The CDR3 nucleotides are TGCGCCAGCAGCCTCTCAACAGGGGGGGAGACTGAAGCTTTCTTT.

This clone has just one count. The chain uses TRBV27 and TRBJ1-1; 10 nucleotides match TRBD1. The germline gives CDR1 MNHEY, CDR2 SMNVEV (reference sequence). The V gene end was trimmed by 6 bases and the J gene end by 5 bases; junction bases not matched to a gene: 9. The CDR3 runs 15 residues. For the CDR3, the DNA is TGTGCCAGCAGACTCGACAGGGGGCTTGGAACTGAAGCTTTCTTT. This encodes CASRLDRGLGTEAFF.

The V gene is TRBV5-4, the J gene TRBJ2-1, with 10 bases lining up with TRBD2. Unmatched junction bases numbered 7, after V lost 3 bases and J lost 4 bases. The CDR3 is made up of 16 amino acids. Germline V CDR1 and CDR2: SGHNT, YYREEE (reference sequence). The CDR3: CASSSASGGSYNEQFF. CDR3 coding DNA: TGTGCCAGCAGCTCTGCTAGCGGGGGTTCATACAATGAGCAGTTCTTC.

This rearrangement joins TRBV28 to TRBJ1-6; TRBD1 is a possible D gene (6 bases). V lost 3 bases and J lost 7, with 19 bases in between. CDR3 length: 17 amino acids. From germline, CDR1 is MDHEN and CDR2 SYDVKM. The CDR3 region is CASSLKTGRGSNSPLHF. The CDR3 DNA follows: TGTGCCAGCAGTTTGAAGACAGGACGCGGCTCGAATTCACCCCTCCACTTT. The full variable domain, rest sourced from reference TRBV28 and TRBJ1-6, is DVKVTQSSRYLVKRTGEKVFLECVQDMDHENMFWYRQDPGLGLRLIYFSYDVKMKEKGDIPEGYSVSREKKERFSLILESASTNQTSMYLCASSLKTGRGSNSPLHFGNGTRLTVT.

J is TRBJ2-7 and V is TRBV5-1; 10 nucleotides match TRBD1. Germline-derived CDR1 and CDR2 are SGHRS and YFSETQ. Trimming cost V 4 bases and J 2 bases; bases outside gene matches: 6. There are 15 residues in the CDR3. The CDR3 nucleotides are TGCGCCAGCAGCGATGGGACAGGGGTACCCTACGAGCAGTACTTC. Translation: CASSDGTGVPYEQYF.

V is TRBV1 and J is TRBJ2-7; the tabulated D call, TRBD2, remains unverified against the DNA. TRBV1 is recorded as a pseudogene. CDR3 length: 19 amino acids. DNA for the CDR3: TGCACCAGCAGCCAACCTGGACTAGCGGGATCCCCCGGTGCCTACGAGCAGTACTTC. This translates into CTSSQPGLAGSPGAYEQYF.

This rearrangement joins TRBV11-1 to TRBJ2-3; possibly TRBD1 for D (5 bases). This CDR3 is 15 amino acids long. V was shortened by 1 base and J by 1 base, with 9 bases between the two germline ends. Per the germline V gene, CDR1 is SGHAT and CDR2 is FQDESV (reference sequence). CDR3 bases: TGTGCCAGCAGCTTAGTCATAGGGGGCACAGATACGCAGTATTTT. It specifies CASSLVIGGTDTQYF.

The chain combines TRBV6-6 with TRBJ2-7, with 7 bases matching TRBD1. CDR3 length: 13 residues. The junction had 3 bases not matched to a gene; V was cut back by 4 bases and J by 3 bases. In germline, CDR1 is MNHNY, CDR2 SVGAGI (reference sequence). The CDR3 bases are TGTGCCAGCAGTTGGGGGACAGTCTACGAGCAGTACGTC. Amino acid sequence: CASSWGTVYEQYV.

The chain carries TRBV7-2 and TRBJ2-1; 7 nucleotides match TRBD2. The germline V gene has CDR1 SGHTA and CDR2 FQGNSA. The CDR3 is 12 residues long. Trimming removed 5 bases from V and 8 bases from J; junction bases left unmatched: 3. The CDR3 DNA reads TGTGCCAGCAGCAATAGCGGGTATGAGCAGTTCTTC. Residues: CASSNSGYEQFF.